The 5 T cell receptor beta chains presented below share a single source sample, sequenced in a study of blood T cell repertoires in COVID-19. Sequencing used immunoSEQ multiplex PCR; TCRdb keeps in-frame clones, though not all of them. The sample carries approximately 290,000 clones, around 87% recorded once. The specimen was PBMCs or T cells enriched from blood (not recorded which). These TCRs come from a young woman with acute COVID-19.

V gene TRBV7-9 combines with J gene TRBJ1-2; D gene uncertain. Germline loops: CDR1 SEHNR, CDR2 FQNEAQ (reference sequence). The length of the CDR3 is 16 residues. V lost 2 bases and J lost 0, with 13 bases in between. The CDR3: CASSLSGDLTNYGYTF. CDR3 in DNA: TGTGCCAGCAGCTTATCCGGGGATCTTACTAACTATGGCTACACCTTC.

This rearrangement joins TRBV29-1 to TRBJ1-1; the match to TRBD1 covers 7 bases. The ends lost 7 bases at V and 5 bases at J; junction bases unmatched: 13. The length of the CDR3 is 14 residues. In germline, CDR1 is SQVTM, CDR2 ANQGSEA. CDR3 sequence: CSAALRQGETEAFF. DNA of the CDR3: TGCAGCGCCGCCCTTAGGCAGGGGGAAACTGAAGCTTTCTTT.

The chain uses TRBV30 and TRBJ1-2, with TRBD1 matching 10 bases. The CDR3 totals 16 residues. CDR1 is GTSNPN, CDR2 SVGIG, per germline (reference sequence). V trimming: 7 bases; J trimming: 6 bases; junction bases outside the gene matches: 17. Written as DNA, the CDR3 is TGTGCCTTTTCCCGCTTCCGGGACAGGGGAGTGCATGGCTACACCTTC. Translated, it gives CAFSRFRDRGVHGYTF. The complete variable domain, with remaining parts taken from reference TRBV30 and TRBJ1-2, reads SQTIHQWPATLVQPVGSPLSLECTVEGTSNPNLYWYRQAAGRGLQLLFYSVGIGQISSEVPQNLSASRPQDRQFILSSKKLLLSDSGFYLCAFSRFRDRGVHGYTFGSGTRLTVV.

This chain joins TRBV4-1 and TRBJ2-7; 8 bases match TRBD2. The V gene end was trimmed by 0 bases and the J gene end by 2 bases; junction bases not matched to a gene: 3. Germline loops: CDR1 MGHRA, CDR2 YSYEKL. The CDR3 sequence is 15 residues long. The CDR3 sequence: CASSQEAGEPYEQYF. The CDR3 coding sequence is TGCGCCAGCAGCCAAGAAGCGGGAGAGCCCTACGAGCAGTACTTC.

Points on this clone: It may be a read error: a sequence one base away is much more abundant. V is TRBV13 and J is TRBJ1-1, with D possibly TRBD1 on 5 matching bases. Germline V gene data show CDR1 as PRHDT and CDR2 as FYEKMQ (reference sequence). V was clipped by 3 bases and J by 1 base, with 6 bases between them. This CDR3 comprises 13 residues. CDR3 loop: CASSFGANTEAFF. The CDR3 DNA reads TGTGCCAGCAGCTTTGGGGCGAACACTGAAGCTTTCTTT.